Presented here are 9 T cell receptor beta chains from one specimen sequenced in a study of cytomegalovirus exposure and HLA in healthy donors. The PCR was carried out with 60 Vbeta primers and 13 Jbeta primers. Assay used: immunoSEQ multiplex PCR; TCRdb lists only in-frame clones, some missing. The table has about 180,000 clones, 70% to 80% seen once; the top ten hold around 1.6%. The sequencing input was PBMCs. These TCRs come from a man in his late teens or twenties in good health and CMV-seronegative.

The chain uses TRBV6-5 and TRBJ1-1, with TRBD1 as a possible D gene (5 bases). The ends were cut back, 6 bases at V and 8 bases at J, with 13 bases in the middle. The CDR3 is made up of 12 amino acids. CDR1 is MNHEY, CDR2 SVGAGI, per germline. The CDR3 nucleotides read TGTGCCAGCAGGGAATCGAACAGGGAAGCTTTCTTT. It translates to CASRESNREAFF.

The chain has TRBV2 and TRBJ2-1; 9 bases align to TRBD2. V trimming: 2 bases; J trimming: 9 bases; junction bases outside the gene matches: 8. This CDR3 contains 15 residues. Germline loops: CDR1 SNHLY, CDR2 FYNNEI. The CDR3 DNA reads as TGTGCCAGCAGTGAACGGGGGCGGGGGGGCCGTGAGCAGTTCTTC. This codes for CASSERGRGGREQFF. The full variable domain, in which reference TRBV2 and TRBJ2-1 provide the parts outside the CDR3, is EPEVTQTPSHQVTQMGQEVILRCVPISNHLYFYWYRQILGQKVEFLVSFYNNEISEKSEIFDDQFSVERPDGSNFTLKIRSTKLEDSAMYFCASSERGRGGREQFFGPGTRLTVL.

The table lists this clone with a few counts. The chain couples TRBV6-1 to TRBJ1-1; D perhaps matches TRBD1 (5 bases). The CDR3 sequence is 14 residues long. Trimming took off 7 bases at V and 5 bases at J, with 17 bases between the two ends. The germline V gene has CDR1 MNHNS and CDR2 SASEGT. CDR3 amino acids: CASIVRGGFTEAFF. The CDR3 DNA follows: TGTGCCAGCATAGTAAGGGGCGGTTTTACTGAAGCTTTCTTT.

About this clone: Other nucleotide sequences from this sample produce the same CDR3. The chain employs TRBV5-1 and TRBJ2-7; TRBD2 matches at 13 bases. Germline V gene sequence: CDR1 SGHRS, CDR2 YFSETQ. V gave up 2 bases and J gave up 1 base; unmatched junction bases: 0. This CDR3 region has 15 residues. The CDR3, as DNA: TGCGCCAGCAGCTTACTAGCGGGGGGGTCCTACGAGCAGTACTTC. This sequence encodes CASSLLAGGSYEQYF. The variable domain in full, completed from reference TRBV5-1 and TRBJ2-7, reads KAGVTQTPRYLIKTRGQQVTLSCSPISGHRSVSWYQQTPGQGLQFLFEYFSETQRNKGNFPGRFSGRQFSNSRSEMNVSTLELGDSALYLCASSLLAGGSYEQYFGPGTRLTVT.

The chain couples TRBV11-3 to TRBJ1-1; D is undetermined. The CDR3 is made up of 12 amino acids. Germline V gives CDR1 SGHNT, CDR2 YENEEA. The V gene lost 3 bases and the J gene lost 7 bases, with 9 bases spanning the gap. The CDR3 DNA follows: TGTGCCAGCAGCTTCGTCTTGAGTGAAGCTTTCTTT. Its protein product is CASSFVLSEAFF.

About this clone: Germline is not matched at one junction end, which may reflect a read error. CDR3 residues: CASSPRLAGGASNEQYF. In DNA, the CDR3 is TGTGCCAGCTCACCACGGCTAGCGGGAGGGGCCTCCAACGAGCAGTACTTC. The J gene is TRBJ2-7, the V gene TRBV18, with 12 bases that match TRBD2. The CDR3 consists of 17 residues. Germline V gives CDR1 KGHSH, CDR2 LQKENI.

The chain combines TRBV7-3 with TRBJ2-4; 7 nucleotides align to TRBD1. With V trimmed by 2 bases and J by 6 bases, 7 bases remained unmatched. CDR3 length equals 15 residues. Per the germline V gene, CDR1 is SGHTA and CDR2 is FQGTGA. The CDR3 DNA reads TGTGCCAGCAGCTTAGACTCAGGGGGTGGAAACATTCAGTACTTC. It codes for CASSLDSGGGNIQYF.

V gene TRBV7-8 combines with J gene TRBJ1-2, with 8 bases lining up with TRBD1. Germline CDR1 and CDR2: SGHVS and FQNEAQ. The CDR3 has 13 residues. V gave up 5 bases and J gave up 8 bases; unmatched junction bases: 7. CDR3: CASSPGTGWGYTF. CDR3 sequence (DNA): TGTGCCAGCAGCCCAGGGACAGGTTGGGGCTACACCTTC.

The chain couples TRBV27 to TRBJ2-7, with D unclear. The germline V gene encodes CDR1 MNHEY and CDR2 SMNVEV (reference sequence). The V and J ends lost 2 bases and 5 bases respectively, with 7 bases between them. The CDR3 totals 12 residues. CDR3 DNA: TGTGCCAGCAGTTTAGACGGAGACGAGCAGTACTTC. Amino acid sequence: CASSLDGDEQYF.